One sample yielded the 15 T cell receptor beta chains listed below, sequenced in a study of T cell responses to AZD1222 COVID-19 vaccine (dated by TCRdb to 2020 to 2022). The library relied on the immunoSEQ multiplex PCR assay. Here the immuneACCESS table is served through TCRdb, limited to in-frame sequences with V and J called. Missing clones are a known gap in these copies; in checked studies unresolved V genes cover under half, and the rest lacks a known reason. The sample includes about 99,000 clones, with approximately 88% observed a single time. Approximately 2.8% of the sample comes from the top ten. What this sample's time point label stands for: baseline before first vaccination. Source: peripheral blood, taken on day 0 of AZD1222 vaccination. The receptor source for this set is an adult in good health.

The chain couples TRBV6-5 to TRBJ2-2; D call uncertain. CDR1 and CDR2 (germline): MNHEY, SVGAGI. The CDR3 has 13 residues. As DNA, the CDR3 is TGTGTCGCCAAACCTTCGGGCACCGGGGAGCTGTTTTTT. This translates into CVAKPSGTGELFF.

The chain combines TRBV19 with TRBJ1-2; TRBD1 agrees at 9 bases. This CDR3 spans 15 amino acids. Germline loops: CDR1 LNHDA, CDR2 SQIVND (reference sequence). V gave up 9 bases and J gave up 1 base; unmatched junction bases: 9. CDR3 nucleotide sequence: TGTGCCAGCGCCATGAGGACAGGGGATAACTATGGCTACACCTTC. Translated: CASAMRTGDNYGYTF.

The CDR3 bases are TGTGCCAGCAGAGTAGGGGGAGGGCCCGAGACCCAGTACTTC. Its protein product is CASRVGGGPETQYF. The V gene is TRBV28, the J gene TRBJ2-5; perhaps TRBD2 as D (7 bases). V was pared by 6 bases and J by 5 bases, with 16 bases between. Per the germline V gene, CDR1 is MDHEN and CDR2 is SYDVKM. The CDR3 has 14 residues.

This clone came up a few times. This chain uses TRBV6-1 with TRBJ1-1, with D perhaps matching TRBD1 (5 bases). Looked up from germline, CDR1 is MNHNS and CDR2 is SASEGT. The CDR3 runs 15 residues. Trimming took 1 base from V and 1 from J, leaving 10 bases between them. CDR3 loop: CASSEEGTGNTEAFF. CDR3 in DNA: TGTGCCAGCAGTGAAGAGGGGACGGGGAACACTGAAGCTTTCTTT.

The chain has TRBV28 and TRBJ2-7, with D possibly matching TRBD1 (6 bases). V was cut by 6 bases and J by 4 bases, with 13 bases left in between. The CDR3 is made up of 13 amino acids. Germline-derived CDR1 and CDR2 are MDHEN and SYDVKM. In nucleotides, the CDR3 is TGTGCCAGCAGCGACGTAGGGGGATACGAGCAGTACTTC. This translates into CASSDVGGYEQYF.

The V call is TRBV18, the J call TRBJ2-5; D remains ambiguous. Trimming cost V 0 bases and J 2 bases, with 4 bases left between them. The CDR3 sequence is 13 residues long. CDR1 KGHSH and CDR2 LQKENI come from the germline V gene. The CDR3 sequence is CASSPPSQETQYF. The CDR3 bases are TGTGCCAGCTCACCACCCAGTCAAGAGACCCAGTACTTC.

V is TRBV19 and J is TRBJ1-4; 9 bases fit TRBD1. The CDR3 runs to 16 residues. Losses at the gene ends were 5 bases for V and 4 bases for J; bases not matched to a gene: 8. Germline V CDR1 and CDR2: LNHDA, SQIVND (reference sequence). The CDR3 spells CASSEPSGQGNEKLFF. CDR3 nucleotide sequence: TGTGCCAGTAGTGAGCCTTCGGGACAGGGTAATGAAAAACTGTTTTTT. The full variable domain, with the rest looked up from reference TRBV19 and TRBJ1-4, is DGGITQSPKYLFRKEGQNVTLSCEQNLNHDAMYWYRQDPGQGLRLIYYSQIVNDFQKGDIAEGYSVSREKKESFPLTVTSAQKNPTAFYLCASSEPSGQGNEKLFFGSGTQLSVL.

The chain uses TRBV13 and TRBJ2-1; the D is unclear. Trimming cost V 2 bases and J 10 bases, with 9 bases left between them. The germline V gene has CDR1 PRHDT and CDR2 FYEKMQ (reference sequence). This CDR3 region has 12 residues. Written as DNA, the CDR3 is TGTGCCAGCAGCTTACCCGGACGGGAGCAGTTCTTC. The encoded protein is CASSLPGREQFF.

The V and J genes are TRBV12-3 or TRBV12-4 and TRBJ2-6; no firm D call. CDR3 length: 13 amino acids. The V end lost 5 bases, the J end lost 1 base, and 3 bases lay between the germline ends. The CDR3 DNA is TGTGCCAGCAGTCGATCTGGGGCCAACGTCCTGACTTTC. It specifies CASSRSGANVLTF.

This clone appeared once. V gene TRBV5-4 combines with J gene TRBJ2-1, with TRBD1 matching 9 bases. The J segment lost 8 bases and the V segment lost 4 bases, leaving 10 bases of the junction unmatched. This CDR3 contains 15 residues. The V gene's germline CDR1 is SGHNT and CDR2 YYREEE (reference sequence). The CDR3 spells CASSVGQGVDHEQFF. The DNA for the CDR3 is TGTGCCAGCAGCGTGGGACAGGGAGTTGATCATGAGCAGTTCTTC.

The chain couples TRBV11-2 to TRBJ1-1, with D uncertain. Per the germline V gene, CDR1 is SGHAT and CDR2 is FQNNGV. CDR3 size: 13 residues. V dropped 3 bases and J dropped 1 base, with 6 bases sitting between them. The CDR3 coding sequence is TGTGCCAGCAGCTTCTGGGAGAACACTGAAGCTTTCTTT. It translates to CASSFWENTEAFF.

V gene TRBV13 combines with J gene TRBJ2-3; 8 bases are a match to TRBD1. V was clipped by 5 bases and J by 0 bases; unmatched bases: 7. The V gene's germline CDR1 is PRHDT and CDR2 FYEKMQ (reference sequence). The CDR3 has 16 amino acids. CDR3 residues: CASSPQGALSTDTQYF. CDR3 in DNA: TGTGCCAGCAGCCCTCAGGGGGCGTTGAGCACAGATACGCAGTATTTT.

The chain carries TRBV11-2 and TRBJ1-1, with a weak D call TRBD1 (5 bases). Germline V gene sequence: CDR1 SGHAT, CDR2 FQNNGV. The CDR3 loop spans 13 amino acids. The ends were cut back, 3 bases at V and 3 bases at J, with 8 bases in the middle. CDR3 in amino acids: CASSFLGDTEAFF. The CDR3 nucleotides read TGTGCCAGCAGCTTCTTGGGGGACACTGAAGCTTTCTTT.

CDR3 sequence reads: CASRYRTSGYNEQFF. In nucleotides, the CDR3 is TGTGCCAGCAGGTATCGGACTAGCGGTTACAATGAGCAGTTCTTC. V and J are TRBV7-3 and TRBJ2-1, with 10 bases aligning to TRBD2. Germline V gene data show CDR1 as SGHTA and CDR2 as FQGTGA. The ends lost 6 bases at V and 4 bases at J; junction bases unmatched: 6. This CDR3 is 15 amino acids long.

V usage is TRBV3-1 (or the pseudogene TRBV3-2) and J usage is TRBJ2-7; 12 positions match TRBD2. CDR3 length: 15 residues. The germline V gene has CDR1 LGHDT and CDR2 YNNKEL (reference sequence). V gave up 4 bases and J gave up 2 bases; unmatched junction bases: 3. The CDR3 protein is CASSPGLAGPYEQYF. The CDR3 DNA is TGTGCCAGCAGCCCGGGACTAGCGGGCCCCTACGAGCAGTACTTC.